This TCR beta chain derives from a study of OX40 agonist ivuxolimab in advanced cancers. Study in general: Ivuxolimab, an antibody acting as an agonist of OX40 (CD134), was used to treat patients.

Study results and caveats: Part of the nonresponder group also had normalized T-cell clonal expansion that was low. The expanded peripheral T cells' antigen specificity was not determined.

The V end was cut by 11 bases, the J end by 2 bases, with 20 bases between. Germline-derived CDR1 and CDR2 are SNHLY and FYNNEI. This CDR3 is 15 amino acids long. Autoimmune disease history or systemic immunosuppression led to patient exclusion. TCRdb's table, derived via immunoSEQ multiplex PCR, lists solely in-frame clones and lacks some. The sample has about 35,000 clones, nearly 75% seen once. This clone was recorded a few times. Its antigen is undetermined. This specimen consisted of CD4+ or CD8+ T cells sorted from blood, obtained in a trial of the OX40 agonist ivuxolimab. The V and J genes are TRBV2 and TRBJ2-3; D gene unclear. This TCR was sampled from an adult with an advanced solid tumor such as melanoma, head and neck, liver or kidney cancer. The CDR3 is CASKGARLFTDTQYF. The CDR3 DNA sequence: TGTGCCTCCAAGGGTGCCAGGCTCTTCACAGATACGCAGTATTTT.